This note documents a single T cell receptor (beta chain) sequence. These data come from a study of T-cell reconstitution after alpha-beta-depleted transplantation in children. There are 13 residues in the CDR3. Germline V CDR1 and CDR2: DFQATT, SNEGSKA (reference sequence). The germline V and J ends were trimmed by 6 bases and 8 bases, with 14 bases remaining between them. Preparation of the TCRbeta library was carried out with unique molecular identifiers. TCRdb re-called the PCR reads with MiXCR, one entry per CDR3 protein. The sample holds around 370,000 distinct CDR3 sequences; around 15% are singletons and the top ten take around 43%.

The material was PBMCs, mostly from graft donor cells, obtained 360 days after TCRalphabeta/CD19-depleted stem cell transplant. The TCR sequence derives from a male patient between 2 and 9 years old who had a stem cell transplant for acute lymphoblastic leukemia, so the T cells may come from the graft donor. V usage is TRBV20-1 and J usage is TRBJ1-6; D may be TRBD1 (6 bases). The DNA of the CDR3 is TGCAGTGCCCACAGGGATATGCATTCACCCCTCCACTTT. Protein product: CSAHRDMHSPLHF.